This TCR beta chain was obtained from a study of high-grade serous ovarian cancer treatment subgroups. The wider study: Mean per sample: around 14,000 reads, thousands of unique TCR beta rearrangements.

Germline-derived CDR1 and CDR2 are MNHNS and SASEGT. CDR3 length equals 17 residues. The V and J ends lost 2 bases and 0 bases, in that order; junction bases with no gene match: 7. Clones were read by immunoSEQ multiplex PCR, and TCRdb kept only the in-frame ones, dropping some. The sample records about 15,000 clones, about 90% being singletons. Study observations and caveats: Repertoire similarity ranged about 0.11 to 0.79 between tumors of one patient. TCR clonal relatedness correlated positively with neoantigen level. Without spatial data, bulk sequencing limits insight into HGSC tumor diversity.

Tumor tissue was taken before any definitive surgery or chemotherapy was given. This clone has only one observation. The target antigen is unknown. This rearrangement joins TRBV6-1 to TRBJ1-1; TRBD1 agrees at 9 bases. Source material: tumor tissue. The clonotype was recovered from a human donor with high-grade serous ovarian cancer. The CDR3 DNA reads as TGTGCCAGCAGTGAAAAAGGTACAGGGGGCATGAACACTGAAGCTTTCTTT. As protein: CASSEKGTGGMNTEAFF.